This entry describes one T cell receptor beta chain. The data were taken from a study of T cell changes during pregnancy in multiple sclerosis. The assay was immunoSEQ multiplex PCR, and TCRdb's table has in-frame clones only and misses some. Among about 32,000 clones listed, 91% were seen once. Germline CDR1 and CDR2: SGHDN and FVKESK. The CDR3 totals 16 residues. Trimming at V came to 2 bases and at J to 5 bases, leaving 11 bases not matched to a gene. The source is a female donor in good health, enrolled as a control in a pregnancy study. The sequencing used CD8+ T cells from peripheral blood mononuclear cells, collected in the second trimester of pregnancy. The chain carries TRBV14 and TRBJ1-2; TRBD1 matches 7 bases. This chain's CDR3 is CASSQNNRGIGYGYTF. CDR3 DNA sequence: TGTGCCAGCAGCCAAAACAACAGGGGAATCGGGTATGGCTACACCTTC.